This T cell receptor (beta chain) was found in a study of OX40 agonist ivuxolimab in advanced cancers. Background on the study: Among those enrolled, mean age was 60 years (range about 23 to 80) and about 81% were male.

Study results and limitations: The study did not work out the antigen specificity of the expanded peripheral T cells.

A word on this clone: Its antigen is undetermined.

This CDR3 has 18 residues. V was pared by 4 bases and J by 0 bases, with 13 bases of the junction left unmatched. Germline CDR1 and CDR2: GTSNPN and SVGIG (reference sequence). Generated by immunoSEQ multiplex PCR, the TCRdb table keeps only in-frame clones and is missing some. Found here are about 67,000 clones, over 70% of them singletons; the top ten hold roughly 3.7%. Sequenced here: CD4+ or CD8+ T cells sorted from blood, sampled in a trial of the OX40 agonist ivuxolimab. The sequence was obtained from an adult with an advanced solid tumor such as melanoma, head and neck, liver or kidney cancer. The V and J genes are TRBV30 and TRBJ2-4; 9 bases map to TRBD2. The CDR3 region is CAWTKAGGPFIAKNIQYF. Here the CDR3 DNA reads TGTGCCTGGACTAAAGCGGGAGGCCCATTTATAGCCAAAAACATTCAGTACTTC.